Presented here are 18 T cell receptor beta chains from one specimen sequenced in a study of blood T cell repertoires in COVID-19. The method was immunoSEQ multiplex PCR; TCRdb's version includes in-frame clones alone and lacks a portion of them. In the table there are 150,000 to 200,000 clones, approximately 80% of which are singletons. Sequences were obtained from peripheral blood. Receptors were obtained from a woman in her 70s with COVID-19, enrolled during active disease.

DNA of the CDR3: TGTGCCAGCAGCTTGGGCGCGGGGAACACTGAAGCTTTCTTT. This encodes CASSLGAGNTEAFF. The V and J genes are TRBV5-8 and TRBJ1-1; no definite D call. The V and J ends lost 0 bases and 1 base respectively, with 7 bases between them. The CDR3 extends over 14 amino acids. Per germline, CDR1 SGHTS and CDR2 YDEGEE.

The genes are TRBV28 and TRBJ1-4; D not resolved. The germline V gene encodes CDR1 MDHEN and CDR2 SYDVKM. The CDR3 covers 15 residues. V lost 6 bases to trimming and J lost 0 bases, with 11 bases between them. This chain's CDR3 is CASSLQRATNEKLFF. In DNA form, the CDR3 reads TGTGCCAGCAGCCTCCAACGGGCAACTAATGAAAAACTGTTTTTT.

The gene calls are TRBV6-6 and TRBJ2-3; D is possibly TRBD2 (5 bases). Germline CDR1 and CDR2: MNHNY and SVGAGI (reference sequence). This CDR3 has 18 residues. Trimming shortened V by 7 bases and J by 0 bases, and 23 bases separated the two germline ends. CDR3 residues: CASTRPASGLTSTDTQYF. The DNA of the CDR3 is TGTGCCAGCACTCGGCCGGCCAGCGGTTTGACTAGCACAGATACGCAGTATTTT.

The chain has TRBV29-1 and TRBJ2-5; 9 bases are shared with TRBD1. This CDR3 region has 15 residues. Germline CDR1 is SQVTM and CDR2 is ANQGSEA. V lost 4 bases and J lost 5; bases outside the gene matches: 11. Here the CDR3 reads CSVGETGGQVETQYF. CDR3 nucleotide sequence: TGCAGCGTTGGGGAGACAGGGGGGCAGGTGGAGACCCAGTACTTC.

The chain is built from TRBV27 and TRBJ2-1; 10 nucleotides line up with TRBD2. Germline assignment: CDR1 MNHEY and CDR2 SMNVEV (reference sequence). After removal of 3 bases from V and 6 bases from J, the junction contained 20 bases not matched to a gene. The CDR3 is 20 amino acids. CDR3 DNA sequence: TGTGCCAGCAGTTTTCTTCGCCTAGCGGGAGTTCAAGTTCCTAGCAATGAGCAGTTCTTC. Protein product: CASSFLRLAGVQVPSNEQFF.

The V and J genes are TRBV2 and TRBJ1-1; D is uncertain. The CDR3 loop spans 13 amino acids. Trimming took off 3 bases at V and 3 bases at J, with 8 bases between the two ends. Germline CDR1 reads SNHLY; CDR2 reads FYNNEI. The CDR3 region is CASSDREDTEAFF. The CDR3 DNA reads TGTGCCAGCAGTGATAGAGAGGACACTGAAGCTTTCTTT.

In the case of this clone: An end of the junction differs from the germline gene, which may be a read error. Other DNA sequences in the same sample also yield this CDR3. The rearrangement joins TRBV10-1 to TRBJ1-1; no reliable D call. There are 12 residues in the CDR3. CDR1 and CDR2 (germline): WNHNN, SYGVQD (reference sequence). The CDR3 region is CASSESGRAAFF. The CDR3 DNA sequence: TGCGCCAGCAGTGAGTCGGGGAGGGCAGCTTTCTTC.

V is TRBV3-1 (or the pseudogene TRBV3-2) and J is TRBJ2-3; 9 nucleotides match TRBD2. The CDR3 is made up of 15 amino acids. V lost 3 bases to trimming and J lost 3 bases; unmatched junction nucleotides: 4. CDR1 and CDR2 (germline): LGHDT, YNNKEL (reference sequence). As DNA, the CDR3 is TGTGCCAGCAGCCAGTCCACTAGCGGGACAGATACGCAGTATTTT. It encodes CASSQSTSGTDTQYF.

The rearrangement links TRBV12-3 or TRBV12-4 to TRBJ1-1, with no clear D. Trimming took off 5 bases at V and 8 bases at J, with 12 bases between the two ends. This CDR3 is built from 12 residues. CDR3 loop: CASSETGREAFF. CDR3 DNA: TGTGCCAGCAGTGAAACGGGTAGGGAAGCTTTCTTT.

The CDR3, as DNA: TGTGCCAGCACCCCAGGGGGGCGGGAGACCCAGTACTTC. Translated, it gives CASTPGGRETQYF. The V and J genes are TRBV6-6 and TRBJ2-5; a weak D match, TRBD1 (7 bases). Trimming removed 7 bases at V and 5 bases at J, with 14 bases between. The CDR3 has 13 amino acids. The germline CDR1 and CDR2 sequences are MNHNY and SVGAGI (reference sequence).

The rearrangement joins TRBV7-8 to TRBJ2-7; D not certain. The germline V gene encodes CDR1 SGHVS and CDR2 FQNEAQ. This CDR3 is built from 18 residues. V dropped 1 base and J dropped 0 bases, with 19 bases sitting between them. The CDR3 DNA reads as TGTGCCAGCAGCTTAGGCTTGCAGACCCTTAGGAGCTCCTACGAGCAGTACTTC. Translated, it gives CASSLGLQTLRSSYEQYF.

The rearrangement uses TRBV5-1 and TRBJ1-6; 8 positions match TRBD1. Per the germline V gene, CDR1 is SGHRS and CDR2 is YFSETQ. V dropped 3 bases and J dropped 9; count of bases not matched to a gene: 2. The CDR3 spans 13 residues. In nucleotides, the CDR3 is TGCGCCAGCAGCTGGACAGGGAGTTCACCCCTCCACTTT. Its protein product is CASSWTGSSPLHF.

The chain links TRBV5-1 to TRBJ2-7; D is possibly TRBD1 (5 bases). Per germline, CDR1 SGHRS and CDR2 YFSETQ. CDR3 length: 14 residues. The V end was cut by 0 bases, the J end by 5 bases, with 12 bases between. The CDR3 protein is CASSLVISGNEQYF. DNA for the CDR3: TGCGCCAGCAGCTTGGTTATTTCAGGGAACGAGCAGTACTTC.

The table lists this clone with a few counts. The chain is built from TRBV29-1 and TRBJ1-2, with 7 bases identical to TRBD1. The trim removed 7 bases at V and 2 bases at J, leaving 7 bases unmatched. The CDR3 sequence is 13 residues long. Germline-derived CDR1 and CDR2 are SQVTM and ANQGSEA. The DNA for the CDR3 is TGCAGCGCCCTGGGACAGATCAACTATGGCTACACCTTC. As protein: CSALGQINYGYTF.

This clone was seen just once. The gene calls are TRBV4-2 and TRBJ2-3; the D is unclear. CDR1 and CDR2 (germline): LGHNA, YNFKEQ. The CDR3 totals 15 residues. Trimming pared 0 bases from V and 1 base from J, leaving 8 bases between. The CDR3 here is CASSQDPSGTDTQYF. The CDR3 region has the DNA TGTGCCAGCAGCCAAGATCCCTCCGGCACAGATACGCAGTATTTT.

The table lists this clone with a few counts. CDR3 bases: TGCGCGGGGGCCCTAAGCACAGATACGCAGTATTTT. Translated: CAGALSTDTQYF. The V gene is TRBV29-1, the J gene TRBJ2-3; a weak D match, TRBD2 (7 bases). The CDR3 extends over 12 amino acids. Germline V lookup: CDR1 SQVTM, CDR2 ANQGSEA.

The chain is built from TRBV28 and TRBJ1-3, with a possible D match to TRBD1 (5 bases). V shed 3 bases and J shed 9 bases, with 15 bases lying between them. The V gene's germline CDR1 is MDHEN and CDR2 SYDVKM. The CDR3 spans 14 residues. The CDR3 DNA follows: TGTGCCAGCAGTTTCCGGACACACGGTTTCACCATATATTTT. As protein: CASSFRTHGFTIYF.

V usage is TRBV19 and J usage is TRBJ2-1, with 10 nucleotides matching TRBD1. Trimming removed 4 bases from V and 6 bases from J; junction bases left unmatched: 0. This CDR3 contains 13 residues. CDR1 is LNHDA, CDR2 SQIVND, per germline (reference sequence). The CDR3 reads CASSRDRGNEQFF. CDR3 nucleotide sequence: TGTGCCAGTAGTAGGGACAGGGGCAATGAGCAGTTCTTC.